Presented here are 25 T cell receptor beta chains from one specimen sequenced in a study of identical twins. TCRdb reprocessed the 5' RACE reads with MiXCR, giving one entry per CDR3 protein. This table holds 700,000 or so distinct CDR3 sequences, 8.6% found once. The same data also went into a second study, on yellow fever vaccine responses in identical twins.

Input material: PBMCs. The receptors stem from a woman between 18 and 29 years old in good health.

The J gene is TRBJ2-2, the V gene TRBV6-5; 11 positions agree with TRBD2. In germline, CDR1 is MNHEY, CDR2 SVGAGI. With 2 bases clipped from V and 3 bases from J, the junction kept 8 bases outside the gene matches. CDR3 size: 18 residues. In DNA form, the CDR3 reads TGTGCCAGCAGTTACCGATATAGCGGGGGGGCCGACACCGGGGAGCTGTTTTTT. It encodes CASSYRYSGGADTGELFF.

This rearrangement joins TRBV29-1 to TRBJ2-3; D not certain. V lost 5 bases to trimming and J lost 1 base, with 7 bases between them. The CDR3 has 12 residues. Per the germline V gene, CDR1 is SQVTM and CDR2 is ANQGSEA. The CDR3 sequence is CSVWARTDTQYF. The CDR3 nucleotides read TGCAGCGTTTGGGCCCGCACAGATACGCAGTATTTT.

In its sample, this clonotype was seen many times. This chain joins TRBV24-1 and TRBJ2-2; possibly TRBD2 for D (5 bases). Trimming shortened V by 3 bases and J by 3 bases, and 10 bases separated the two germline ends. This CDR3 has 15 amino acids. Looked up from germline, CDR1 is KGHDR and CDR2 is SFDVKD. The chain's CDR3 is CATSDTGVDTGELFF. In DNA form, the CDR3 reads TGTGCCACCAGTGATACCGGGGTTGACACCGGGGAGCTGTTTTTT.

This clonotype turned up a few times. The CDR3 region has the DNA TGTGCCAGCAGTCCTAAAGCGGGAGGCGTTTACGAGCAGTACTTC. Translation gives CASSPKAGGVYEQYF. This chain links TRBV6-1 with TRBJ2-7; the match to TRBD2 covers 9 bases. Germline CDR1 MNHNS, CDR2 SASEGT. This CDR3 spans 15 amino acids. Trimming removed 5 bases from V and 4 bases from J; junction bases left unmatched: 9.

The sample holds many counts of this clonotype. This chain joins TRBV4-1 and TRBJ2-1; TRBD1 matches 12 bases. This CDR3 spans 15 amino acids. From germline, CDR1 is MGHRA and CDR2 YSYEKL. Trimming cost V 1 base and J 9 bases; bases outside gene matches: 4. The CDR3 sequence is CASSQAGTGGGEQFF. Here the CDR3 DNA reads TGCGCCAGCAGCCAAGCCGGGACAGGGGGCGGTGAGCAGTTCTTC.

This clonotype was counted only a few times. Germline is not matched at one junction end, which may reflect a read error. CDR3 nucleotide sequence: TGTGCCAGCAGTTGGAACAGTGAAGCTTTCTTT. This codes for CASSWNSEAFF. The rearrangement links TRBV12-3 or TRBV12-4 to TRBJ1-1; unclear D gene. The CDR3 is 11 amino acids.

The V and J genes are TRBV6-5 and TRBJ2-1; 10 nucleotides align to TRBD2. V shed 0 bases, J shed 4 bases, and the junction held 3 bases outside the gene matches. Germline V lookup: CDR1 MNHEY, CDR2 SVGAGI. This CDR3 is 16 amino acids long. CDR3: CASSYSSGRGYNEQFF. CDR3 nucleotides: TGTGCCAGCAGTTACTCCAGCGGGAGGGGTTACAATGAGCAGTTCTTC.

This clonotype was seen ten or more times. The chain employs TRBV2 and TRBJ1-2; 9 bases are a match to TRBD1. CDR1 and CDR2 (germline): SNHLY, FYNNEI. J gave up 2 bases and V 4 bases, and 5 bases lay outside the gene matches. This CDR3 spans 15 amino acids. CDR3 sequence: CASSARGTGNYGYTF. CDR3 in DNA: TGTGCCAGCAGTGCCCGCGGGACAGGGAACTATGGCTACACCTTC.

This clonotype occurred a few times. The gene calls are TRBV2 and TRBJ2-4; tentatively, D is TRBD2 (5 bases). V lost 8 bases and J 5 bases, leaving 7 bases between the germline ends. This CDR3 region has 11 residues. Germline V gives CDR1 SNHLY, CDR2 FYNNEI. CDR3 bases: TGTGCCAGCGGGAGTCAAAACATTCAGTACTTC. This translates into CASGSQNIQYF.

This clonotype turned up a few times. The rearrangement joins TRBV5-5 to TRBJ2-3; D unclear. Trimming cost V 4 bases and J 2 bases, with 8 bases left between them. The CDR3 is 13 amino acids. Germline V CDR1 and CDR2: SGHKS, YYEKEE (reference sequence). The CDR3 sequence is CASSTPSTDTQYF. The CDR3, as DNA: TGTGCCAGCAGCACTCCTTCCACAGATACGCAGTATTTT. The full variable domain, rest sourced from reference TRBV5-5 and TRBJ2-3, is DAGVTQSPTHLIKTRGQQVTLRCSPISGHKSVSWYQQVLGQGPQFIFQYYEKEERGRGNFPDRFSARQFPNYSSELNVNALLLGDSALYLCASSTPSTDTQYFGPGTRLTVL.

The genes are TRBV6-2 or TRBV6-3 and TRBJ2-2; unclear D gene. The length of the CDR3 is 16 residues. Germline lookup yields CDR1 MNHEY and CDR2 SVGEGT. V was shortened by 5 bases and J by 0 bases, with 13 bases between the two germline ends. Here the CDR3 DNA reads TGTGCCAGCAGTCTTTGGGCCAGTCCGAACACCGGGGAGCTGTTTTTT. Residues: CASSLWASPNTGELFF.

This clonotype was seen ten or more times. The rearrangement links TRBV11-2 to TRBJ2-7; D is possibly TRBD1 (6 bases). Per germline, CDR1 SGHAT and CDR2 FQNNGV. The CDR3 extends over 15 amino acids. V was clipped by 3 bases and J by 1 base, with 13 bases between them. The CDR3 coding sequence is TGTGCCAGCAGCTTCGGGGCCGGACAGTCCTACGAGCAGTACTTC. Amino acids: CASSFGAGQSYEQYF. Supplemented by reference TRBV11-2 and TRBJ2-7, the full variable domain reads EAGVAQSPRYKIIEKRQSVAFWCNPISGHATLYWYQQILGQGPKLLIQFQNNGVVDDSQLPKDRFSAERLKGVDSTLKIQPAKLEDSAVYLCASSFGAGQSYEQYFGPGTRLTVT.

This clonotype was seen just once. This chain joins TRBV7-9 and TRBJ1-2; D is unclear. The V and J ends lost 0 bases and 8 bases respectively, with 13 bases between them. CDR3 length: 14 residues. The germline V gene encodes CDR1 SEHNR and CDR2 FQNEAQ (reference sequence). CDR3 sequence: CASSLALDLLGYTF. CDR3 nucleotide sequence: TGTGCCAGCAGCTTAGCACTAGATCTCTTGGGCTACACCTTC.

This clonotype has a count of ten or more. This chain connects TRBV29-1 to TRBJ2-5; TRBD1 might be the D (5 bases). V gave up 2 bases and J gave up 2 bases, with 9 bases separating them. Germline assignment: CDR1 SQVTM and CDR2 ANQGSEA. The CDR3 spans 13 residues. CDR3 bases: TGCAGCGTTGAACCAGGGTTACAAGAGACCCAGTACTTC. The encoded protein is CSVEPGLQETQYF. Together with reference TRBV29-1 and TRBJ2-5, the CDR3 gives the full variable domain: SAVISQKPSRDICQRGTSLTIQCQVDSQVTMMFWYRQQPGQSLTLIATANQGSEATYESGFVIDKFPISRPNLTFSTLTVSNMSPEDSSIYLCSVEPGLQETQYFGPGTRLLVL.

The rearrangement links TRBV9 to TRBJ1-2; D is undetermined. The CDR3 is 13 residues long. Germline V gene sequence: CDR1 SGDLS, CDR2 YYNGEE. V was shortened by 0 bases and J by 1 base, with 4 bases between the two germline ends. CDR3 bases: TGTGCCAGCAGCGTAGACATTAACTATGGCTACACCTTC. Protein: CASSVDINYGYTF.

The chain recombines TRBV19 with TRBJ1-5; D uncertain. The CDR3 loop spans 13 amino acids. Germline assignment: CDR1 LNHDA and CDR2 SQIVND (reference sequence). V dropped 1 base and J dropped 6 bases, with 7 bases sitting between them. The CDR3 loop is CASSIGLSQPQHF. The CDR3 DNA reads as TGTGCCAGTAGTATAGGGCTGTCTCAGCCCCAGCATTTT. The whole variable domain, remainder taken from reference TRBV19 and TRBJ1-5, is DGGITQSPKYLFRKEGQNVTLSCEQNLNHDAMYWYRQDPGQGLRLIYYSQIVNDFQKGDIAEGYSVSREKKESFPLTVTSAQKNPTAFYLCASSIGLSQPQHFGDGTRLSIL.

This clonotype was detected many times. The chain links TRBV7-2 to TRBJ2-2; D unclear. CDR1 and CDR2 from the germline V gene are SGHTA and FQGNSA. Trimming left V 5 bases short and J 4 bases short, with 20 bases between. This CDR3 comprises 17 residues. CDR3: CASSPPGPKRFTGELFF. The CDR3 DNA sequence: TGTGCCAGCAGCCCCCCGGGCCCCAAAAGATTCACCGGGGAGCTGTTTTTT.

This chain uses TRBV5-1 with TRBJ2-1, with 10 bases that match TRBD2. The V gene's germline CDR1 is SGHRS and CDR2 YFSETQ. The V and J ends lost 4 bases and 0 bases, in that order; junction bases with no gene match: 4. The length of the CDR3 is 16 residues. Here the CDR3 reads CASSVASGSSYNEQFF. CDR3 DNA sequence: TGCGCCAGCAGCGTCGCTAGCGGGAGCTCCTACAATGAGCAGTTCTTC.

This clonotype was counted between two and nine times. CDR3 in DNA: TGTGCCAGCAGCCCAGGGTTAGGGAGCGACTACGACGACATTCAGTACTTC. Amino acid sequence: CASSPGLGSDYDDIQYF. The chain links TRBV28 to TRBJ2-4; D could derive from TRBD1 or TRBD2 (5 bases each). The CDR3 has 17 residues. With 6 bases removed from V and 8 bases from J, the gap between germline ends came to 26 bases. Germline CDR1 MDHEN, CDR2 SYDVKM.

This chain uses TRBV7-2 with TRBJ1-2; perhaps TRBD1 as D (6 bases). Per the germline V gene, CDR1 is SGHTA and CDR2 is FQGNSA. With 3 bases removed from V and 5 bases from J, the gap between germline ends came to 10 bases. The CDR3 is 13 residues long. Here the CDR3 reads CASSFYRDYGYTF. Written as DNA, the CDR3 is TGTGCCAGCAGCTTCTACAGGGATTATGGCTACACCTTC.

This clonotype occurred many times. This chain links TRBV6-2 or TRBV6-3 with TRBJ2-1; D is undetermined. CDR3 length equals 13 residues. Trimming cost V 8 bases and J 4 bases, with 12 bases left between them. CDR1 MNHEY and CDR2 SVGEGT come from the germline V gene. The CDR3 DNA sequence: TGTGCCAGCCAAGGACCGATTTACAATGAGCAGTTCTTC. Translation: CASQGPIYNEQFF.

The CDR3 bases are TGTGCCATCAGTGAGTTACTCGGGACAGGGGTCGGGGAGACCCAGTACTTC. It yields the protein CAISELLGTGVGETQYF. The genes are TRBV10-3 and TRBJ2-5, with 10 nucleotides matching TRBD1. The CDR3 consists of 17 residues. Germline CDR1 and CDR2: ENHRY and SYGVKD. J was trimmed by 5 bases and V by 1 base; bases with no gene match: 10.

This clonotype appeared a few times. This sequence joins TRBV12-3 or TRBV12-4 and TRBJ1-1; D might be TRBD1 (6 bases). This CDR3 has 11 residues. In nucleotides, the CDR3 is TGTGCTGTTGGGGGCCCGGGGGAAGCTTTCTTT. It encodes CAVGGPGEAFF.

In this sample, this clonotype turned up a few times. The CDR3 spells CASSETGGEQYF. CDR3 in DNA: TGTGCCAGCAGTGAGACAGGGGGCGAGCAGTACTTC. This rearrangement joins TRBV28 to TRBJ2-7, with 9 bases lining up with TRBD1. There are 12 residues in the CDR3. Germline CDR1 reads MDHEN; CDR2 reads SYDVKM. The trim removed 5 bases at V and 6 bases at J, leaving 2 bases unmatched. The full variable domain, its missing parts supplied by reference TRBV28 and TRBJ2-7, is DVKVTQSSRYLVKRTGEKVFLECVQDMDHENMFWYRQDPGLGLRLIYFSYDVKMKEKGDIPEGYSVSREKKERFSLILESASTNQTSMYLCASSETGGEQYFGPGTRLTVT.

At least ten counts were recorded for this clonotype. CDR3 nucleotide sequence: TGTGCCAGCAGCTTAGCGCAAGCCGGGACGCAGTATTTT. Residues: CASSLAQAGTQYF. The rearrangement links TRBV7-2 to TRBJ2-3; D remains unclear. The CDR3 runs 13 residues. V gave up 0 bases and J gave up 9 bases, with 10 bases separating them. CDR1 SGHTA and CDR2 FQGNSA come from the germline V gene.